This T cell receptor (beta chain) was obtained from a study of cytomegalovirus exposure and HLA in healthy donors. Whole-study findings and limits: Later on, an analysis found that several of the most significant clusters appeared to be linked to common viral pathogens, which included parvovirus B19.

As to this clone: Its target is not known.

The study ran its PCR with 60 Vbeta and 13 Jbeta primers. Libraries were prepared by immunoSEQ multiplex PCR; TCRdb keeps only in-frame clonotypes and omits some of them. This sample carries 100,000 to 150,000 clones, 70% to 85% of them seen once, and the ten largest clones take 1.4% to 1.5%. This CDR3 region has 17 residues. V lost 3 bases to trimming and J lost 5 bases; unmatched junction nucleotides: 14. CDR1 and CDR2 from the germline V gene are SGHTA and FQGNSA. This TCR derives from a female donor in good health and CMV-seronegative. The sample comprised PBMCs. The chain is built from TRBV7-2 and TRBJ2-3; TRBD1 matches 7 bases. The CDR3, as DNA: TGTGCCAGCAGCTTTCAACAGGGGAAGGTTAGGGGAGATACGCAGTATTTT. The encoded protein is CASSFQQGKVRGDTQYF. Supplemented by reference TRBV7-2 and TRBJ2-3, the full variable domain reads GAGVSQSPSNKVTEKGKDVELRCDPISGHTALYWYRQSLGQGLEFLIYFQGNSAPDKSGLPSDRFSAERTGGSVSTLTIQRTQQEDSAVYLCASSFQQGKVRGDTQYFGPGTRLTVL.